The source of this T cell receptor beta chain is a study of blood T cell repertoires in COVID-19 (dated by TCRdb to the early 2020s). Study-wide context: Samples covering the acute and convalescent phases of COVID-19 were provided by collaborators in the United States, Italy and Spain. The material from the prospective study consisted of cDNA or gDNA derived from T cells, B-cell-depleted T cells, or PBMCs. Subjects who had been exposed to COVID-19, were actively infected with it, or had recovered from it provided the deeply sampled blood TCRbeta repertoires that made up the dataset. The repertoires were released in a freely available public database intended as a resource for research on the immune response to SARS-CoV-2. Samples were obtained from the ongoing ImmuneRACE study (first 160 participants) and from 1,254 subjects provided by 6 global collaborators. A de-identified subject ID, COVID-19 status, age in years and sex were almost always included in the sample metadata. Where available, HLA class I and class II types were obtained from metadata supplied by the sample provider rather than from assay-based typing. Beyond this particular receptor, the publication reports: How much clinical and demographic metadata was included differed by source and by participant, and the metadata was provided uncurated.

The CDR3 contains 14 residues, cysteine and phenylalanine counted. The only DNA kept is the CDR3, 42 bases in frame from the first base. Compared with germline, V lacks 7 bases and J lacks 2 bases; bases without a gene match: 6. CDR1 and CDR2, per the germline V gene, are MNHEY and SVGAGI. In regard to this clone: Its binding antigen is unknown. Base quality data are lacking; no much larger clone is found one base away.

The immunoSEQ Assay, a bias-controlled multiplex PCR, was used to amplify TCRbeta CDR3 regions from genomic DNA. Per the authors' processing: Nucleated cell counts per sample were estimated from amplification of reference gene primers within the assay. Sequence reads were collapsed and filtered to measure the absolute abundance of every unique TCRbeta CDR3 rearrangement. For each sample, productive Simpson clonality was calculated as the square root of Simpson's diversity index across productive rearrangements. Here the immuneACCESS table is served through TCRdb, limited to in-frame sequences with V and J called. Missing clones are a known gap in these copies; in checked studies unresolved V genes cover under half, and the rest lacks a known reason. V and J calls and clone size are those listed in that table; D and trimming were worked out from the DNA. The sample table records about 43,000 clones; around 90% of these occur just once. The top ten hold around 10% of the sample.

Whole blood was collected in K2EDTA tubes by collaborating institutions according to the institutions' own protocols. For TCRbeta analysis, collaborators shipped samples as frozen whole blood, isolated PBMCs, or DNA extracted from either of those sample types. Recombination joined TRBV6-5 with TRBJ2-7, and TRBD1 matches 9 of the central bases. Sequenced input: peripheral blood. This TCR came from an elderly woman with active COVID-19. The CDR3 is CASKGTGTTYEQYF. The nucleotide sequence is given as TGTGCCAGCAAAGGGACAGGGACCACCTACGAGCAGTACTTC.